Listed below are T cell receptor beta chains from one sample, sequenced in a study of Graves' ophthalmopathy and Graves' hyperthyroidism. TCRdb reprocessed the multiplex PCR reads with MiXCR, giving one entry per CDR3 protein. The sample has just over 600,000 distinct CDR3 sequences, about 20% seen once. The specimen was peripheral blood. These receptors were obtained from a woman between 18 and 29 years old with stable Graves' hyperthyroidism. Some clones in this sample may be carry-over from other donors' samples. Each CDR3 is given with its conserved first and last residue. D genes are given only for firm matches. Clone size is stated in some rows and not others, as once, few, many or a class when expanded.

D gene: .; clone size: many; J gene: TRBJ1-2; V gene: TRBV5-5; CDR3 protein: CASRRRVFDGYTF; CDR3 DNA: TGTGCCAGCAGACGGAGGGTATTCGATGGCTACACCTTC
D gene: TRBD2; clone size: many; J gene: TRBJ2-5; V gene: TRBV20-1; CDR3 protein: CSARGSQETQYF; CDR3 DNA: TGCAGTGCGCGGGGGAGCCAAGAGACCCAGTACTTC
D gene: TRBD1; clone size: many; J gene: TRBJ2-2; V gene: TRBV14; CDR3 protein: CANSQTGDTGELFF; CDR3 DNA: TGTGCCAACAGCCAAACAGGGGACACCGGGGAGCTGTTTTTT
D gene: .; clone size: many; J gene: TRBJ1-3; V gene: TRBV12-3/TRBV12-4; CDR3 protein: CASSSGADGNTIYF; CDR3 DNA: TGTGCCAGCAGTTCCGGAGCGGATGGAAACACCATATATTTT
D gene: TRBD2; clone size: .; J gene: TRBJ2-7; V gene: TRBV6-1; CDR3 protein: CASRVAGGEYEQYF; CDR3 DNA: TGTGCCAGCAGGGTAGCGGGAGGAGAATACGAGCAGTACTTC
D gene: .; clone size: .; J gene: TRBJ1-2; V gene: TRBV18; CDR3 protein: CASSPPGVWYGYTF; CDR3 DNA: TGTGCCAGCTCACCACCTGGAGTATGGTATGGCTACACCTTC
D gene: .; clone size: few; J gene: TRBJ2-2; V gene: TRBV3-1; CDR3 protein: CASSQLGGRLFF; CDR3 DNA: TGTGCCAGCAGCCAACTAGGGGGTCGGCTGTTTTTT
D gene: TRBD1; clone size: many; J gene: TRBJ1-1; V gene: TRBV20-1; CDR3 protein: CSASPGTGARTEAFF; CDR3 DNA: TGCAGTGCTAGTCCCGGGACAGGGGCACGGACTGAAGCTTTCTTT
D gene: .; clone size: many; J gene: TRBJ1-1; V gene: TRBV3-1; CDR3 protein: CASTPTRNTEAFF; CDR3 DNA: TGTGCCAGCACCCCTACCCGCAACACTGAAGCTTTCTTT
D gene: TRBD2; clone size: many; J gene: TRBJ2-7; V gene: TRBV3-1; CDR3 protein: CASSQEIAGGSYTSYEQYF; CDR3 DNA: TGTGCCAGCAGCCAAGAAATAGCGGGAGGTTCCTACACCTCCTACGAGCAGTACTTC
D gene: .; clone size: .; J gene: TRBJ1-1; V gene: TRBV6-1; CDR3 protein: CASSRIGREPEAFF; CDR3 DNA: TGTGCCAGCAGTCGCATTGGACGGGAGCCTGAAGCTTTCTTT
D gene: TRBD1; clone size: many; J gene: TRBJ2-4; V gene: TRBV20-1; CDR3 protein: CSAVDRVKNIQYF; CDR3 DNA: TGCAGTGCCGTGGACAGGGTCAAAAACATTCAGTACTTC
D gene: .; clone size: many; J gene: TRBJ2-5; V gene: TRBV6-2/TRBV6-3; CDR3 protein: CASLPHNQETQYF; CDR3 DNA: TGTGCCAGCCTACCCCATAACCAAGAGACCCAGTACTTC
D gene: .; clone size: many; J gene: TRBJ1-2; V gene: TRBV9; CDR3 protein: CASSVDGVVNGYGYTF; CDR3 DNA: TGTGCCAGCAGCGTGGATGGGGTGGTGAACGGCTATGGCTACACCTTC
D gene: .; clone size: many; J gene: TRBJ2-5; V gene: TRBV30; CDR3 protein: CAFLRTTGETQYF; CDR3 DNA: TGTGCCTTCCTCAGAACCACCGGGGAGACCCAGTACTTC
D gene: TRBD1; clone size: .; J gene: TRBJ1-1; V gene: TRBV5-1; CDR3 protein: CASSLVDRVGTEAFF; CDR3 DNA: TGCGCCAGCAGCTTGGTTGACAGGGTTGGCACTGAAGCTTTCTTT
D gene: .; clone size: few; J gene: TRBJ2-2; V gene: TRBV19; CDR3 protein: CASSILVSGANTGELFF; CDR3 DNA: TGTGCCAGTAGTATACTAGTCAGTGGGGCGAACACCGGGGAGCTGTTTTTT
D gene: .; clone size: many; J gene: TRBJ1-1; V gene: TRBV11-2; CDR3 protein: CASSLDGGEAFF; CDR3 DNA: TGTGCCAGCAGCTTAGACGGGGGAGAAGCTTTCTTC
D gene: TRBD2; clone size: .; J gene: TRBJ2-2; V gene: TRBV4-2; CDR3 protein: CASSQPLAGPNTGELFF; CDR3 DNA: TGTGCCAGCAGCCAGCCTCTAGCGGGACCAAACACCGGGGAGCTGTTTTTT
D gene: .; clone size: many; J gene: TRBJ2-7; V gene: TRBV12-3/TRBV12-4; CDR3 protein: CASRQGLNYEQYF; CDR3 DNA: TGTGCCAGCAGGCAGGGGCTGAACTACGAGCAGTACTTC
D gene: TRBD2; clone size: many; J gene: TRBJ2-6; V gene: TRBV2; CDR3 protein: CASRATELAGGPGANVLTF; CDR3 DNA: TGTGCCAGCAGGGCCACCGAACTAGCGGGGGGGCCTGGGGCCAACGTCCTGACTTTC
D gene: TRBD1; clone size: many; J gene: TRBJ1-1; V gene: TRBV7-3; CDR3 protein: CASSLTVGRDREGTEAFF; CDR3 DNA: TGTGCCAGCAGCTTAACCGTGGGCCGAGACAGGGAGGGTACTGAAGCTTTCTTT
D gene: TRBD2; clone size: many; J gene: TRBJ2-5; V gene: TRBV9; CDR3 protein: CASSVRSRGLAGGLETQYF; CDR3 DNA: TGTGCCAGCAGCGTAAGGTCCCGCGGACTAGCGGGAGGTTTGGAGACCCAGTACTTC
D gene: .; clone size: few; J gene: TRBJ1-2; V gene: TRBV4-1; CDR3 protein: CASSQDQGIGYGYTF; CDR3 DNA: TGCGCCAGCAGCCAAGATCAGGGGATTGGCTATGGCTACACCTTC
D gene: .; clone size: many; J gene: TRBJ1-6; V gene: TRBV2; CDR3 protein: CARKWTVGGSPLHF; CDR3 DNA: TGTGCCAGGAAATGGACGGTGGGGGGTTCACCCCTCCACTTT
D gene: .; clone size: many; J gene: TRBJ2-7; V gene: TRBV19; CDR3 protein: CASSIAADTTYEQYF; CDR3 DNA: TGTGCCAGTAGTATCGCGGCGGACACAACCTACGAGCAGTACTTC
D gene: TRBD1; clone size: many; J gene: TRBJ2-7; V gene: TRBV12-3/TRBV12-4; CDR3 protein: CASSSGTGKGYEQYF; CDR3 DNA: TGTGCCAGCAGTTCCGGGACAGGGAAGGGGTACGAGCAGTACTTC
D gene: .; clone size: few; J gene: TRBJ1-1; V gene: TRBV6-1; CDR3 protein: CASSEVREAFF; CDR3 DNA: TGTGCCAGCAGTGAAGTGCGTGAGGCTTTCTTT
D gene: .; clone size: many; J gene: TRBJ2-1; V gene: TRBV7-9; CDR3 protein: CASSPSEEQFF; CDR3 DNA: TGTGCCAGCAGCCCCAGCGAGGAGCAGTTCTTC
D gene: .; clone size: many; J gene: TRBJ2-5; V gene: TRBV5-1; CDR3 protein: CASSWTDKETQYF; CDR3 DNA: TGCGCCAGCAGCTGGACGGATAAAGAGACCCAGTACTTC
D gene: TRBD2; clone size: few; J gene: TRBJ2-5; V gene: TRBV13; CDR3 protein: CASSEREGQETQYF; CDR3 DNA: TGTGCCAGCAGCGAGCGGGAGGGCCAAGAGACCCAGTACTTC
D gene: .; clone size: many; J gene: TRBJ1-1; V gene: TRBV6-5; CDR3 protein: CASIKNTEAFF; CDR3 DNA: TGTGCCAGCATTAAGAACACTGAAGCTTTCTTT
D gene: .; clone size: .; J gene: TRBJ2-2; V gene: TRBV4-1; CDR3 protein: CASSRFDRTSDGELFF; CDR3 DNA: TGCGCCAGCAGCCGATTCGACAGGACCTCCGATGGGGAGCTGTTTTTT
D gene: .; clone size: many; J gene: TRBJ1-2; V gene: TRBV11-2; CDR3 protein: CASSLVVGADGGYTF; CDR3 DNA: TGTGCCAGCAGCTTAGTGGTAGGGGCTGATGGTGGCTACACCTTC
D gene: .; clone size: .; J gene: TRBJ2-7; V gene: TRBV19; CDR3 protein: CASSLVGSCDVQYF; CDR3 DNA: TGTGCCAGCAGCTTAGTTGGTAGCTGTGACGTGCAGTACTTC
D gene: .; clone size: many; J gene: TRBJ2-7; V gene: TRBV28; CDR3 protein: CASSLYRLYEQYF; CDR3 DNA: TGTGCCAGCAGTTTGTACAGGCTCTACGAGCAGTACTTC
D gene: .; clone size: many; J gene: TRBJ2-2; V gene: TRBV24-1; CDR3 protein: CATSLHEQDTGELFF; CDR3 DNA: TGTGCCACCAGTCTACACGAACAGGACACCGGGGAGCTGTTTTTT
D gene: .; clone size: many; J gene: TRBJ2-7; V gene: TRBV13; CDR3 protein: CASSLRDMTYEQYF; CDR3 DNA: TGTGCCAGCAGCCTCCGGGACATGACCTACGAGCAGTACTTC